This T cell receptor (beta chain) was obtained from a study of type 1 and type 2 diabetes patients. Overall study: Samples came from type 1 diabetic, type 2 diabetic or nondiabetic people, recruited in China. CD4+ or CD8+ T cells were positively selected from PBMCs with microbeads.

Genomic DNA was the PCR template. Multiplex PCR with 30 forward and 13 reverse primers amplified the TCR beta CDR3. From the multiplex PCR reads, TCRdb called clonotypes with MiXCR, one entry per CDR3 protein. Among more than 250,000 distinct CDR3 sequences listed, roughly 44% were seen once. A remark on this clonotype: Its antigen remains unidentified.

Regarding the study as a whole: With limited T2D and control samples, some T1D-only expanded clones may not be T1D-specific.

This CDR3 has 14 amino acids. Germline V gives CDR1 SGHTA, CDR2 FQGTGA. Trimming took off 5 bases at V and 1 base at J, with 10 bases between the two ends. The source is a man younger than 35 with type 2 diabetes. The J gene is TRBJ2-3, the V gene TRBV7-3, with D uncertain. The sequenced sample consisted of peripheral blood mononuclear cells (PBMCs). CDR3 region: CASSQNGGTDTQYF. CDR3 sequence (DNA): TGTGCCAGCAGCCAGAATGGGGGCACAGATACGCAGTATTTT. Full variable domain (missing parts from reference TRBV7-3 and TRBJ2-3): GAGVSQTPSNKVTEKGKYVELRCDPISGHTALYWYRQSLGQGPEFLIYFQGTGAADDSGLPNDRFFAVRPEGSVSTLKIQRTERGDSAVYLCASSQNGGTDTQYFGPGTRLTVL.